A selection of T cell receptor beta chains follows, all from one sample in a study of OX40 agonist ivuxolimab in advanced cancers. Data came from immunoSEQ multiplex PCR; TCRdb stores just in-frame clones and leaves some out. Among tens of thousands of clones, 88% were seen once, and the ten largest hold approximately 4.8%. The sample in question was CD4+ or CD8+ T cells sorted from blood, obtained in a trial of the OX40 agonist ivuxolimab. The receptors derive from an adult with an advanced solid tumor such as melanoma, head and neck, liver or kidney cancer. CDR3s include the opening cysteine and the closing phenylalanine or tryptophan. The D gene is left open where the match is weak. Clone size is given for some rows only: seen once, a few or many times, or a class if the clone is expanded.

J: TRBJ1-5
D: .
V: TRBV30
size: .
DNA: TGTGCCTGGAGTGTTCGTGGGATCAACAATCAGCCCCAGCATTTT
CDR3: CAWSVRGINNQPQHF

J: TRBJ1-5
D: TRBD1
V: TRBV5-5
size: once
DNA: TGTGCCAGCAGCTTCGGACAGGGGATTCAGCCCCAGCATTTT
CDR3: CASSFGQGIQPQHF

J: TRBJ2-7
D: .
V: TRBV5-1
size: .
DNA: TGCGCCAGCAGCTCGGCGGGGGCCGCCTACGAGCAGTACTTC
CDR3: CASSSAGAAYEQYF

J: TRBJ1-1
D: TRBD1
V: TRBV28
size: .
DNA: TGTGCCAGCAGTTCTCAGGGGGCGGATGAAACTGAAGCTTTCTTT
CDR3: CASSSQGADETEAFF

J: TRBJ2-3
D: .
V: TRBV18
size: .
DNA: TGTGCCAGCTCACCCCCAGATCAAACGGGGACGCAGTATTTT
CDR3: CASSPPDQTGTQYF

J: TRBJ2-1
D: TRBD1
V: TRBV29-1
size: .
DNA: TGCAGCGTTGGAAACAGGGGGACGCACAATGAGCAGTTCTTC
CDR3: CSVGNRGTHNEQFF

J: TRBJ2-3
D: .
V: TRBV18
size: .
DNA: TGTGCCAGCTCACCTTCAGGGGCAGATACGCAGTATTTT
CDR3: CASSPSGADTQYF

J: TRBJ1-6
D: .
V: TRBV9
size: .
DNA: TGTGCCAGCAGCGGCGATGGAGGGAATTCACCCCTCCACTTT
CDR3: CASSGDGGNSPLHF

J: TRBJ2-3
D: .
V: TRBV2
size: .
DNA: TGTGCCAGCAGATTCCTTGAGGGAAGAAGCACAGATACGCAGTATTTT
CDR3: CASRFLEGRSTDTQYF

J: TRBJ2-6
D: .
V: TRBV6-1
size: .
DNA: TGTGCCAGCAGTGAAGCCCTATATCCCGTGTCCGGGGCCAACGTCCTGACTTTC
CDR3: CASSEALYPVSGANVLTF

J: TRBJ2-1
D: .
V: TRBV4-1
size: .
DNA: TGCGCCAGCAGCCAGGACCCTTCCGGGACATACAATGAGCAGTTCTTC
CDR3: CASSQDPSGTYNEQFF

J: TRBJ2-3
D: TRBD2
V: TRBV9
size: .
DNA: TGTGCCAGCAGCGTTGGGACTAGCGGGGGGGTAGATACGCAGTATTTT
CDR3: CASSVGTSGGVDTQYF

J: TRBJ2-3
D: .
V: TRBV9
size: .
DNA: TGTGCCAGCAGCGTCTCACCGGGAAGGCAGTATTTT
CDR3: CASSVSPGRQYF

J: TRBJ1-1
D: TRBD1
V: TRBV7-2
size: .
DNA: TGTGCCAGCAGCTTACAGAAAACAGGGGTCGGGAACACTGAAGCTTTCTTT
CDR3: CASSLQKTGVGNTEAFF

J: TRBJ2-3
D: .
V: TRBV7-6
size: .
DNA: TGTGCCAGCAGCCCGAGGGACACTGTCACAGATACGCAGTATTTT
CDR3: CASSPRDTVTDTQYF

J: TRBJ1-2
D: .
V: TRBV30
size: .
DNA: TGTGCCTGGAGTGTATCTTGGGCCGGGGGTAACTATGGCTACACCTTC
CDR3: CAWSVSWAGGNYGYTF

J: TRBJ2-2
D: TRBD2
V: TRBV7-2
size: .
DNA: TGTGCCAGCAGCTTCCCCAGACTAGCGGGAGGGCAGGCCGGGGAGCTGTTTTTT
CDR3: CASSFPRLAGGQAGELFF

J: TRBJ1-1
D: .
V: TRBV7-8
size: .
DNA: TGTGCCAGCAGCTCGACGGTGAACACTGAAGCTTTCTTT
CDR3: CASSSTVNTEAFF

J: TRBJ1-3
D: .
V: TRBV6-5
size: .
DNA: TGTGCCAGCAGCCGGGTCCCCCCTGGAAACACCATATATTTT
CDR3: CASSRVPPGNTIYF

J: TRBJ2-7
D: .
V: TRBV28
size: once
DNA: TGTGCCAGCAGACCATTCTTCAGGGGTCCCTACGAGCAGTACTTC
CDR3: CASRPFFRGPYEQYF

J: TRBJ2-2
D: .
V: TRBV19
size: .
DNA: TGTGCCAGTATGGGGCAGACGAACACCGGGGAGCTGTTTTTT
CDR3: CASMGQTNTGELFF

J: TRBJ1-5
D: .
V: TRBV19
size: .
DNA: TGTGCCAGTAGTATAGATGTGGCACCGAATCAGCCCCAGCATTTT
CDR3: CASSIDVAPNQPQHF

J: TRBJ1-2
D: TRBD1
V: TRBV6-1
size: .
DNA: TGTGCCAGCAGTTCGACAGGGGAACCGTCGGGCGGCTACACCTTC
CDR3: CASSSTGEPSGGYTF

J: TRBJ2-5
D: .
V: TRBV7-2
size: .
DNA: TGTGCCAGCAGCTTAGGAACAGCGCGGGAGACCCAGTACTTC
CDR3: CASSLGTARETQYF

J: TRBJ1-2
D: .
V: TRBV27
size: .
DNA: TGTGCCAGCAGTTTTCTCCAGGGGCAATACACCTTC
CDR3: CASSFLQGQYTF

J: TRBJ1-1
D: TRBD1
V: TRBV27
size: .
DNA: TGTGCCAGCAACCGACAGGGTAGGACTGAAGCTTTCTTT
CDR3: CASNRQGRTEAFF

J: TRBJ2-7
D: TRBD2
V: TRBV27
size: few
DNA: TGTGCCAGCAGTTACGCCGCGGGGGGGGAGGAGCAGTACTTC
CDR3: CASSYAAGGEEQYF

J: TRBJ1-2
D: .
V: TRBV6-5
size: .
DNA: TGTGCCAGCAGTTCCTCTACATACTCTGGCTACACCTTC
CDR3: CASSSSTYSGYTF

J: TRBJ2-6
D: .
V: TRBV6-1
size: .
DNA: TGTGCCAGCAACAAAGCTGGGGCCAACGTCCTGACTTTC
CDR3: CASNKAGANVLTF

J: TRBJ1-2
D: TRBD1
V: TRBV19
size: .
DNA: TGTGCCAGCACTTACTTGCCGGGACAGGGGGCGTATGGCTACACCTTC
CDR3: CASTYLPGQGAYGYTF

J: TRBJ1-3
D: .
V: TRBV4-3
size: .
DNA: TGCGCCAGCAGCCGATGGGGCAGCTCTGGAAACACCATATATTTT
CDR3: CASSRWGSSGNTIYF